This is a list of T cell receptor beta chains from one sample in a study of blood T cell repertoires in COVID-19. The protocol was immunoSEQ multiplex PCR, while the TCRdb copy is restricted to in-frame clones and leaves out a portion. The sample carries some 97,000 clones, around 88% recorded once. Sequencing was performed on peripheral blood. The receptors were gathered from a human donor in a cohort sampled during active COVID-19. The conserved cysteine and the conserved F or W are not part of the CDR3 here.

v_gene	j_gene	CDR3aa
TRBV7-9	TRBJ2-3	ASSSSGTAYTDTQY
TRBV11-2	TRBJ1-2	ASSNLPGTGDDYGYT
TRBV30	TRBJ1-3	AWRPPGGISGNTIY
TRBV5-1	TRBJ2-7	ASSLKGRGSYEQY
TRBV4-1	TRBJ2-1	ASSSRTSGLGNEQF
TRBV9	TRBJ2-7	ASSGLKIGTGGSYEQY
TRBV5-1	TRBJ1-5	ASSLGTGEKPQH
TRBV5-1	TRBJ1-1	ASSTGQGITEAF
TRBV2	TRBJ2-3	ASSNQGSSTDTQY
TRBV6-1	TRBJ1-1	ASSEAPSAGTEAF
TRBV18	TRBJ2-5	ASSPPYVPRGETQY
TRBV3-1/TRBV3-2	TRBJ2-7	ASSQSTVATEQY
TRBV30	TRBJ2-7	AWGLGQGRMQQY
TRBV6-2/TRBV6-3	TRBJ2-1	ASSPSHGQF
TRBV18	TRBJ2-7	ASSPQTGVSEQY
TRBV7-8	TRBJ2-1	ASSSGTNEQF
TRBV7-2	TRBJ2-7	ASSLPGGNYEQY
TRBV7-6	TRBJ2-5	ASSLLQGARETQY
TRBV5-1	TRBJ2-5	ASSSPYQETQY
TRBV19	TRBJ2-5	ASSISSGRGQETQY
TRBV7-9	TRBJ1-5	ASSSNRPNQPQH
TRBV7-2	TRBJ2-7	ASSLEAPEQY
TRBV7-2	TRBJ2-1	ASSLTGDNYNEQF
TRBV6-6	TRBJ1-2	ASSGTGTGGEGYT
TRBV6-4	TRBJ2-3	ASSAGGEADTQY
TRBV21-1	TRBJ2-4	ASSNPSAADSVVAKNIQY
TRBV28	TRBJ2-3	ASSTHYPVTQY
TRBV5-1	TRBJ2-1	ASSTSSYNEQF
TRBV6-4	TRBJ2-3	ASSDSGGEADTQY
TRBV24-1	TRBJ2-5	ATSDLGLETQY